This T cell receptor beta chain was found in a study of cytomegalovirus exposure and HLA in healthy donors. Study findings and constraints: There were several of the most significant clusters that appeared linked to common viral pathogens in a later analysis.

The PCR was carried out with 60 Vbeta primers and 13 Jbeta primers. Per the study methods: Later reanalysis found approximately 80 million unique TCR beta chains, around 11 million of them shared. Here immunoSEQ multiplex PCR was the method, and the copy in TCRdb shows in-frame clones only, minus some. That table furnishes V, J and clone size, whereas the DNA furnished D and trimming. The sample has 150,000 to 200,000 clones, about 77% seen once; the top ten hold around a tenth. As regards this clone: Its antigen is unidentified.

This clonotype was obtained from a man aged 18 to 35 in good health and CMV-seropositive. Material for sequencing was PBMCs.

In nucleotides, the CDR3 is TGTGCCAGCAGCCACAGACAGGGCACTGAAGCTTTCTTT. Amino acid sequence: CASSHRQGTEAFF. The genes are TRBV7-9 and TRBJ1-1, with 7 bases that match TRBD1. Germline CDR1 reads SEHNR; CDR2 reads FQNEAQ (reference sequence). There are 13 residues in the CDR3. The ends lost 5 bases at V and 4 bases at J; junction bases unmatched: 4. Variable domain in full (rest from reference TRBV7-9 and TRBJ1-1): DTGVSQNPRHKITKRGQNVTFRCDPISEHNRLYWYRQTLGQGPEFLTYFQNEAQLEKSRLLSDRFSAERPKGSFSTLEIQRTEQGDSAMYLCASSHRQGTEAFFGQGTRLTVV.